A single sample is the source of the 19 T cell receptor beta chains below, sequenced in a study of T-cell memory formation after mild COVID-19. TCRdb passed the 5' RACE reads through MiXCR, listing each CDR3 protein once. The sample carries about 360,000 distinct CDR3 sequences, 13% to 15% recorded once. The sample consisted of PBMCs or a T cell subset sorted from them (not recorded which). The origin of the receptors is a man aged 18 to 30 who had mild COVID-19 (a few samples of this study predate the infection). Cell type and time point are not known.

This clonotype was seen repeatedly, ten times or more. V and J are TRBV29-1 and TRBJ2-1, with TRBD1 identical over 8 bases. V lost 7 bases, J lost 3 bases, and 8 bases stayed unmatched. The germline V gene encodes CDR1 SQVTM and CDR2 ANQGSEA. CDR3 length equals 14 residues. For the CDR3, the DNA is TGCAGCGCGACCGGGACAGGAGTCTACAATGAGCAGTTCTTC. Amino acid sequence: CSATGTGVYNEQFF.

The rearrangement links TRBV9 to TRBJ1-5; 8 bases are shared with TRBD1. This CDR3 comprises 13 residues. In germline, CDR1 is SGDLS, CDR2 YYNGEE. Trimming cost V 5 bases and J 8 bases; bases outside gene matches: 6. The CDR3 coding sequence is TGTGCCAGCAGTTCAGGGGGCGAGAAGCCCCAGCATTTT. It is translated as CASSSGGEKPQHF.

This clonotype was seen more than once but under ten times. This chain uses TRBV29-1 with TRBJ2-1; the D is unclear. Germline V gives CDR1 SQVTM, CDR2 ANQGSEA. CDR3 length: 14 amino acids. V was clipped by 3 bases and J by 0 bases, with 9 bases between them. CDR3 nucleotides: TGCAGCGTTGATGGGCGTAGCTCCTACAATGAGCAGTTCTTC. Translating it yields CSVDGRSSYNEQFF.

This clonotype was detected only a few times. The CDR3 DNA is TGTGCCTGGAGTGGATGGGACCCTAACATTCAGTACTTC. As protein: CAWSGWDPNIQYF. The rearrangement links TRBV30 to TRBJ2-4, with D possibly called TRBD1 or TRBD2 (5 bases each). V was clipped by 1 base and J by 7 bases, with 11 bases between them. The germline V gene has CDR1 GTSNPN and CDR2 SVGIG (reference sequence). The CDR3 has 13 amino acids. Looking up the rest from reference TRBV30 and TRBJ2-4 gives the full variable domain: SQTIHQWPATLVQPVGSPLSLECTVEGTSNPNLYWYRQAAGRGLQLLFYSVGIGQISSEVPQNLSASRPQDRQFILSSKKLLLSDSGFYLCAWSGWDPNIQYFGAGTRLSVL.

The rearrangement links TRBV5-1 to TRBJ2-5; D possibly corresponds to TRBD2 (6 bases). Germline-derived CDR1 and CDR2 are SGHRS and YFSETQ. The length of the CDR3 is 15 residues. V lost 5 bases and J lost 5, with 19 bases in between. CDR3 coding DNA: TGCGCCAGCAGTGAAGGGTCTCATCGGGGGGAGACCCAGTACTTC. Its translation: CASSEGSHRGETQYF.

This clonotype has more than one count but fewer than ten. The chain carries TRBV15 and TRBJ2-3, with 7 bases fitting TRBD1. Germline CDR1 is LNHNV and CDR2 is YYDKDF (reference sequence). V trimming: 4 bases; J trimming: 4 bases; junction bases outside the gene matches: 8. This CDR3 is built from 15 residues. The CDR3 sequence is CATSNSDRVADTQYF. The CDR3 bases are TGTGCCACCAGCAATAGTGACAGGGTGGCAGATACGCAGTATTTT.

This clonotype was picked up a small number of times. This sequence joins TRBV20-1 and TRBJ1-5; 8 bases align to TRBD1. J was trimmed by 5 bases and V by 6 bases; bases with no gene match: 9. This CDR3 region has 14 residues. Germline CDR1 and CDR2: DFQATT and SNEGSKA (reference sequence). Here the CDR3 reads CSARAGQGDQPQHF. The CDR3 region has the DNA TGCAGTGCACGGGCCGGACAGGGTGATCAGCCCCAGCATTTT.

The table lists this clonotype with many counts. The V call is TRBV7-2, the J call TRBJ1-2; maybe TRBD1 (6 bases). Trimming pared 5 bases from V and 7 bases from J, leaving 14 bases between. CDR1 is SGHTA, CDR2 FQGNSA, per germline. The CDR3 length is 13 residues. The CDR3 reads CASSPQGNSGYTF. CDR3 DNA sequence: TGTGCCAGCAGCCCTCAGGGGAATTCTGGCTACACCTTC.

The chain joins TRBV5-1 to TRBJ2-7; 9 nucleotides agree with TRBD1. V shed 3 bases, J shed 7 bases, and the junction held 11 bases outside the gene matches. This CDR3 comprises 15 residues. CDR1 and CDR2 (germline): SGHRS, YFSETQ. CDR3 coding DNA: TGCGCCAGCAGCTGGGGGACAGGGAAGGTCCAGGAGCAGTACTTC. This sequence encodes CASSWGTGKVQEQYF.

This clonotype turned up a few times. This chain connects TRBV3-1 to TRBJ2-2; TRBD1 matches at 8 bases. CDR1 is LGHDT and CDR2 is YNNKEL in the germline V gene (reference sequence). The CDR3 runs 14 residues. Germline trimming cut 6 bases from V and 5 bases from J; bases unmatched to any gene: 5. In nucleotides, the CDR3 is TGTGCCAGCAGACGACAGGGGCAAACCGGGGAGCTGTTTTTT. It codes for CASRRQGQTGELFF.

This clonotype was recorded at least ten times. The chain combines TRBV12-3 or TRBV12-4 with TRBJ2-1; D perhaps matches TRBD2 (5 bases). V was cut by 1 base and J by 8 bases, with 9 bases left in between. The CDR3 has 13 residues. CDR3 coding DNA: TGTGCCAGCAGTTTAGACGACGGGGATGAGCAGTTCTTC. It codes for CASSLDDGDEQFF.

The chain couples TRBV30 to TRBJ2-7; maybe TRBD2 (5 bases). The CDR3 is made up of 11 amino acids. The V gene's germline CDR1 is GTSNPN and CDR2 SVGIG (reference sequence). V shed 2 bases and J shed 6 bases, with 8 bases lying between them. Here the CDR3 reads CAWSFGVEQYF. Written as DNA, the CDR3 is TGTGCCTGGAGTTTCGGGGTCGAGCAGTACTTC. The whole variable domain, filled in from reference TRBV30 and TRBJ2-7, reads SQTIHQWPATLVQPVGSPLSLECTVEGTSNPNLYWYRQAAGRGLQLLFYSVGIGQISSEVPQNLSASRPQDRQFILSSKKLLLSDSGFYLCAWSFGVEQYFGPGTRLTVT.

This clonotype was counted a few times. V gene TRBV5-1 combines with J gene TRBJ2-3; tentative D call: TRBD2 (5 bases). CDR3 length: 15 residues. The V end was cut by 4 bases, the J end by 2 bases, with 14 bases between. Germline loops: CDR1 SGHRS, CDR2 YFSETQ. The CDR3 nucleotides read TGCGCCAGCAGCGGCGGGCGGCGGCCCACAGATACGCAGTATTTT. As protein: CASSGGRRPTDTQYF.

The chain recombines TRBV4-1 with TRBJ2-5; 7 bases are a match to TRBD2. The germline gives CDR1 MGHRA, CDR2 YSYEKL. With 0 bases clipped from V and 5 bases from J, the junction kept 9 bases outside the gene matches. This CDR3 comprises 16 residues. This CDR3 reads CASSQDSRGDWETQYF. The CDR3 DNA reads as TGCGCCAGCAGCCAAGATTCCCGGGGGGATTGGGAGACCCAGTACTTC.

The table lists this clonotype with many counts. The chain recombines TRBV7-2 with TRBJ2-1; maybe TRBD1 (5 bases). V lost 5 bases, J lost 7 bases, and 6 bases lay in between. From germline, CDR1 is SGHTA and CDR2 FQGNSA. The CDR3 contains 11 residues. DNA of the CDR3: TGTGCCAGCAGCCCAGGGAATGAGCAGTTCTTC. This translates into CASSPGNEQFF.

The CDR3 sequence is CASSRATIYEQYF. In DNA form, the CDR3 reads TGCGCCAGCAGCCGGGCTACTATCTACGAGCAGTACTTC. The rearrangement joins TRBV4-3 to TRBJ2-7; D gene uncertain. Trimming removed 4 bases from V and 3 bases from J, with 10 bases in between. This CDR3 region has 13 residues. CDR1 is LGHNA and CDR2 is YSLEER in the germline V gene.

This clonotype was detected a few times. CDR3 in amino acids: CATSVAREEHYEQYV. CDR3 coding DNA: TGTGCCACCAGTGTCGCGAGGGAGGAACACTACGAGCAGTACGTC. This sequence joins TRBV24-1 and TRBJ2-7; a weak D match, TRBD2 (6 bases). Germline assignment: CDR1 KGHDR and CDR2 SFDVKD. Deletions cut 5 bases from V and 3 bases from J, with 16 bases between. The CDR3 consists of 15 residues.

This clonotype was recorded a few times. This rearrangement joins TRBV24-1 to TRBJ2-1; TRBD2 matches at 9 bases. This CDR3 has 15 amino acids. Germline V CDR1 and CDR2: KGHDR, SFDVKD. The trim removed 2 bases at V and 8 bases at J, leaving 6 bases unmatched. The CDR3 region has the DNA TGTGCCACCAGTGATTCGGCGGGGGGGCGGGATGAGCAGTTCTTC. Its translation: CATSDSAGGRDEQFF.

This clonotype has more than one count but fewer than ten. This chain joins TRBV12-3 or TRBV12-4 and TRBJ1-3; D uncertain. This CDR3 spans 14 amino acids. With 10 bases removed from V and 1 base from J, the gap between germline ends came to 14 bases. CDR3 nucleotides: TGTGCCACCGGCCCAGCGACTTCTGGAAACACCATATATTTT. Its translation: CATGPATSGNTIYF.